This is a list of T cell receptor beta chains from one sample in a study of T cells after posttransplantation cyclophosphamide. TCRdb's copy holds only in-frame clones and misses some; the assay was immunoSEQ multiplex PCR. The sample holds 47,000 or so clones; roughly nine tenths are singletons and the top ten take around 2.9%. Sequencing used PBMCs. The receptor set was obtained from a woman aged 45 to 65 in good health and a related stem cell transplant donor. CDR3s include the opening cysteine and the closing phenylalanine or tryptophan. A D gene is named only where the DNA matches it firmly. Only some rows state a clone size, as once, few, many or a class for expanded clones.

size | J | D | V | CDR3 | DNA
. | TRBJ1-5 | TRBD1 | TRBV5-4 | CASSIGQGIDQPQHF | TGTGCCAGCAGCATTGGACAGGGGATCGATCAGCCCCAGCATTTT
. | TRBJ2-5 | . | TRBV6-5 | CASKKGLLETQYF | TGTGCCAGCAAGAAGGGACTCCTCGAGACCCAGTACTTC
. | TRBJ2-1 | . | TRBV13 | CASSLMAPRSNEQFF | TGTGCCAGCAGCTTAATGGCCCCTAGGTCCAATGAGCAGTTCTTC
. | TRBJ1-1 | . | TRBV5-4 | CASSSPTGETEAFF | TGTGCCAGCAGCTCCCCGACAGGAGAGACTGAAGCTTTCTTT
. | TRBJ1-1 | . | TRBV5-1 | CASRTDRSNTEAFF | TGCGCCAGCCGCACCGACAGGAGTAACACTGAAGCTTTCTTT
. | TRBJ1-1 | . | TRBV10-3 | CAISEFMNTEAFF | TGTGCCATCAGTGAGTTTATGAACACTGAAGCTTTCTTT
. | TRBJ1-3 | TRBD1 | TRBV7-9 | CASSPGTEGNTIYF | TGTGCCAGCAGCCCGGGGACAGAAGGAAACACCATATATTTT
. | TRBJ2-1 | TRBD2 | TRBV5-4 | CASSSVLAGGPEEQFF | TGTGCCAGCAGCTCTGTACTAGCGGGGGGCCCCGAGGAGCAGTTCTTC
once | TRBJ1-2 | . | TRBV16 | CASSQSDRVNYGYTF | TGTGCCAGCAGCCAATCGGACAGAGTAAACTATGGCTACACCTTC
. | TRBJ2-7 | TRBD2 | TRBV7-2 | CASRSGLAESYEQYF | TGTGCCAGCAGATCGGGACTAGCGGAGTCGTACGAGCAGTACTTC
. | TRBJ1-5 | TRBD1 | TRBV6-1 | CASSPAGQADQPQHF | TGTGCCAGCAGTCCCGCCGGACAGGCGGACCAGCCCCAGCATTTT
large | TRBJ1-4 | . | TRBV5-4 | CASSSWGVDEKLFF | TGTGCCAGCAGCTCGTGGGGAGTTGATGAAAAACTGTTTTTT
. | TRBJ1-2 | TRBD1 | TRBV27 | CASSVTGGNYGYTF | TGTGCCAGCAGTGTAACAGGGGGTAACTATGGCTACACCTTC
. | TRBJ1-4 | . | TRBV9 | CASSITDATNEKLFF | TGTGCCAGCAGCATCACAGATGCAACTAATGAAAAACTGTTTTTT
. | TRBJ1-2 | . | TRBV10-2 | CASSDQGYGYTF | TGCGCCAGCAGTGACCAGGGGTATGGCTACACCTTC
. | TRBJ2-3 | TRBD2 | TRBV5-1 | CASSLALAGSTDTQYF | TGCGCCAGCAGCTTGGCGCTAGCGGGCAGCACAGATACGCAGTATTTT
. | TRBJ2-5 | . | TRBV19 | CASSIDLRQAQETQYF | TGTGCCAGTAGTATAGATTTACGGCAGGCCCAAGAGACCCAGTACTTC
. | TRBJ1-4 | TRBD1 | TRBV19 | CASSIRRDRSLATNEKLFF | TGTGCCAGTAGTATCCGCCGGGACAGATCTCTTGCAACTAATGAAAAACTGTTTTTT
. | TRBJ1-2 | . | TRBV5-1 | CASSLDTSGYGYTF | TGCGCCAGCAGCTTGGACACTTCCGGGTATGGCTACACCTTC
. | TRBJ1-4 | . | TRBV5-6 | CASNHRDFATNEKLFF | TGTGCCAGCAACCACAGGGATTTTGCAACTAATGAAAAACTGTTTTTT
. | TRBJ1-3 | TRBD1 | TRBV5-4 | CASSSADRSSGNTIYF | TGTGCCAGCAGCTCGGCGGACAGGAGCTCTGGAAACACCATATATTTT
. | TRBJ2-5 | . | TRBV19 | CASSTRRKQETQYF | TGTGCCAGTAGTACCCGGAGAAAACAAGAGACCCAGTACTTC
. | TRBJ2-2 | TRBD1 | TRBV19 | CASSGTGGLTGELFF | TGTGCCAGTAGTGGGACAGGGGGCCTCACCGGGGAGCTGTTTTTT
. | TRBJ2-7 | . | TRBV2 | CASSESASAAYEQYF | TGTGCCAGCAGTGAATCCGCTAGCGCTGCCTACGAGCAGTACTTC
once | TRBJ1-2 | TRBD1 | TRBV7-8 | CASSLSTGVLNGYTF | TGTGCCAGCAGCTTATCGACAGGGGTTCTGAATGGCTACACCTTC
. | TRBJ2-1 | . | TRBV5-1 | CASSLAGEVYEQFF | TGCGCCAGCAGCTTGGCGGGAGAGGTTTATGAGCAGTTCTTC
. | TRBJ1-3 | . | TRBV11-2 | CASSLLADSGNTIYF | TGTGCCAGCAGCTTACTAGCAGACTCTGGAAACACCATATATTTT
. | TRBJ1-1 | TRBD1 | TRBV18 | CASSLNRGRGDTEAFF | TGTGCCAGCTCACTAAACAGGGGGCGTGGGGACACTGAAGCTTTCTTT
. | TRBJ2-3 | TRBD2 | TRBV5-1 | CASSLDPFGAGGQDTQYF | TGCGCCAGCAGCTTGGACCCTTTTGGGGCGGGGGGGCAAGATACGCAGTATTTT
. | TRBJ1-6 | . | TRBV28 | CASGQGSSPLHF | TGTGCCAGCGGGCAGGGCAGCTCACCCCTCCACTTT
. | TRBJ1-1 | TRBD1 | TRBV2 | CATRDRGSQAFF | TGTGCCACCCGGGACAGGGGTTCACAGGCTTTCTTT
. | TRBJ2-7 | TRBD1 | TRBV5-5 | CASSLDRGWYEQYF | TGTGCCAGCAGCTTGGACAGGGGGTGGTACGAGCAGTACTTC
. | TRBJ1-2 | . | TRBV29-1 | CSVEVMDRDYGYTF | TGCAGCGTTGAAGTGATGGACAGAGACTATGGCTACACCTTC
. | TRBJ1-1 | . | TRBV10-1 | CASSYEVNTEAFF | TGCGCCAGCAGTTACGAGGTAAACACTGAAGCTTTCTTT
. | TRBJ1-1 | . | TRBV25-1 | CASRFAGNTEAFF | TGTGCCAGCAGGTTCGCAGGGAACACTGAAGCTTTCTTT
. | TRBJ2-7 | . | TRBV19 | CASSQGLSSYEQYF | TGTGCCAGTAGTCAGGGTTTAAGCTCCTACGAGCAGTACTTC
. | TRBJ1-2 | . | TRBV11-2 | CASSLDGVRRRNYGYTF | TGTGCCAGCAGCTTAGACGGAGTAAGACGACGAAACTATGGCTACACCTTC
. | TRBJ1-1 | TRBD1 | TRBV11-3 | CASSREISGTANTEAFF | TGTGCCAGCAGCCGCGAGATCTCCGGGACAGCGAACACTGAAGCTTTCTTT
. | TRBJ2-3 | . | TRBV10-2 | CASSEIEASGTDTQYF | TGCGCCAGCAGTGAGATAGAGGCTAGCGGCACAGATACGCAGTATTTT
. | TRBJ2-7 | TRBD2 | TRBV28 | CASSLRLAGVYEQYF | TGTGCCAGCAGTCTGCGACTAGCGGGAGTCTATGAGCAGTACTTC
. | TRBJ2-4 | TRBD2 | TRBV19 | CASSPLAEDGKNIQYF | TGTGCCAGTAGTCCTCTAGCGGAGGATGGCAAAAACATTCAGTACTTC
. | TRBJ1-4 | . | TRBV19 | CASTDRLNEKLFF | TGTGCCAGTACGGACAGATTGAATGAAAAACTGTTTTTT